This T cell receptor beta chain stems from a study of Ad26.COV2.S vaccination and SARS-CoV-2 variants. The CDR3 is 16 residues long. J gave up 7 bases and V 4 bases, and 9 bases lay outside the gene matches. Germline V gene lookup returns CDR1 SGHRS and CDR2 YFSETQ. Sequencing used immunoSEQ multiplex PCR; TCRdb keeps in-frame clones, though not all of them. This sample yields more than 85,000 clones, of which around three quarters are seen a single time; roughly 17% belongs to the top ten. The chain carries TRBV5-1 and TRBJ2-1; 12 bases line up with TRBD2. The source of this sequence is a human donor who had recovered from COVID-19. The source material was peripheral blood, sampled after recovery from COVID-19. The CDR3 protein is CASSMETSGGNNEQFF. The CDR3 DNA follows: TGCGCCAGCAGCATGGAAACTAGCGGGGGGAATAATGAGCAGTTCTTC.